This entry describes one T cell receptor beta chain. This record comes from a study of technical replicates of blood from a handful of donors. V lost 6 bases to trimming and J lost 2 bases, with 7 bases between them. The CDR3 is made up of 12 amino acids. The germline gives CDR1 KGHSH, CDR2 LQKENI. Sequencing was performed with immunoSEQ multiplex PCR; in TCRdb, only in-frame clones are kept and a portion is missing. The sample records 75,000 to 95,000 clones, less than 96% being singletons. The origin of this receptor is a human donor in good health. Sequences were obtained from T cells isolated from PBMCs. The chain is built from TRBV18 and TRBJ1-2; D gene uncertain. CDR3 loop: CASSRLNYGYTF. CDR3 sequence (DNA): TGTGCCAGCTCGCGTCTAAACTATGGCTACACCTTC.